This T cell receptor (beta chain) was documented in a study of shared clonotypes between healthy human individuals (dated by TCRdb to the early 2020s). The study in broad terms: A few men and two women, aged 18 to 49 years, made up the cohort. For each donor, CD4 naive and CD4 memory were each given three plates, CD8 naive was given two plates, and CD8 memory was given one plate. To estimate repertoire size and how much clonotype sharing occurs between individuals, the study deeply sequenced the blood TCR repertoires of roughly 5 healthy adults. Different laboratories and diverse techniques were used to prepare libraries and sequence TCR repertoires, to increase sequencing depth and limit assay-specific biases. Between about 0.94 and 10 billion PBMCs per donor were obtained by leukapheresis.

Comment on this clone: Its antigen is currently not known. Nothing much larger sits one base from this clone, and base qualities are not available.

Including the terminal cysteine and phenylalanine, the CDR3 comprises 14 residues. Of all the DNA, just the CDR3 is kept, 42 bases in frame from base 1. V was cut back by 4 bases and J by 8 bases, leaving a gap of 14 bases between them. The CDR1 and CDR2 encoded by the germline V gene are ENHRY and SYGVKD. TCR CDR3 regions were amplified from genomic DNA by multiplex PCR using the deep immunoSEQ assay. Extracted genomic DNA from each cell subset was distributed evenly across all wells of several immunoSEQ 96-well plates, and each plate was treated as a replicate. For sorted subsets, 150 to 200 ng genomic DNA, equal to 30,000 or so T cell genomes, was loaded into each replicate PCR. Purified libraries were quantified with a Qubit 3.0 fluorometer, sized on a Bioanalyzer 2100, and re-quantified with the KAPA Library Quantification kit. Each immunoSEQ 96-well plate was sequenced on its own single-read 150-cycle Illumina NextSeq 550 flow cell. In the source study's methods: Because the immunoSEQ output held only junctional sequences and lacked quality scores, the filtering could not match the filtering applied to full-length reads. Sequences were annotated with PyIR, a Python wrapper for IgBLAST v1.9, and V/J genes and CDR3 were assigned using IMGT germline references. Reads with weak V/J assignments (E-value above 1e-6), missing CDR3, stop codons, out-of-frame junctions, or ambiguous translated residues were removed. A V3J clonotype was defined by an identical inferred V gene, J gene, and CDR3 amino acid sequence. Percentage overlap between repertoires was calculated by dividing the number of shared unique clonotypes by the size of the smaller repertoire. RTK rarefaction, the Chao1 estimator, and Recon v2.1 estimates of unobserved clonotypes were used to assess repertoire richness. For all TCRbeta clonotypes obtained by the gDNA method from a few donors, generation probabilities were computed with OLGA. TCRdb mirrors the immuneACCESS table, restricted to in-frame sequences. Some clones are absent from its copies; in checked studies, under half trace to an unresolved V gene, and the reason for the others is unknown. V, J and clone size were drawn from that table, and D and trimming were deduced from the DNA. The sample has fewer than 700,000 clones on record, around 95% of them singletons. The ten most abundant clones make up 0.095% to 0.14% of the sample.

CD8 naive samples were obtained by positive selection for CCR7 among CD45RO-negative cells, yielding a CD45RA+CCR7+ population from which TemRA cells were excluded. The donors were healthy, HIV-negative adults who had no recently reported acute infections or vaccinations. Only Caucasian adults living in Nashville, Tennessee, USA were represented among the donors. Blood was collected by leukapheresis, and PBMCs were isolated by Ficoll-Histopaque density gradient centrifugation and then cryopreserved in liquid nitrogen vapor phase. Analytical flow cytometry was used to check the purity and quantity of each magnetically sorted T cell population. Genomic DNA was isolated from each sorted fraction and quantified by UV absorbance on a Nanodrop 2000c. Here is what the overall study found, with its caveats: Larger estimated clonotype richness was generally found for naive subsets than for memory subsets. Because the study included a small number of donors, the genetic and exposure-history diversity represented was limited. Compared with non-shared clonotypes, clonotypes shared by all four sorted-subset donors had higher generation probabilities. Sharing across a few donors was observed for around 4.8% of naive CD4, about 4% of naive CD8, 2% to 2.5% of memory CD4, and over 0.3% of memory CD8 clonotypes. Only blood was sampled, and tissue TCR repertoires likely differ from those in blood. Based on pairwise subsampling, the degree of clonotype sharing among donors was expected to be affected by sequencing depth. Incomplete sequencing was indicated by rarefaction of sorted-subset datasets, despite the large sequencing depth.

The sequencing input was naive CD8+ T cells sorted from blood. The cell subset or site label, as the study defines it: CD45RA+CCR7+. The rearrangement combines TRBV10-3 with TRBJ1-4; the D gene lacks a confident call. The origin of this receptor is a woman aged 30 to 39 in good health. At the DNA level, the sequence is TGTGCCATCAGTGTAGCGGGAGAAGAGGAAAAACTGTTTTTT. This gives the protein CAISVAGEEEKLFF.